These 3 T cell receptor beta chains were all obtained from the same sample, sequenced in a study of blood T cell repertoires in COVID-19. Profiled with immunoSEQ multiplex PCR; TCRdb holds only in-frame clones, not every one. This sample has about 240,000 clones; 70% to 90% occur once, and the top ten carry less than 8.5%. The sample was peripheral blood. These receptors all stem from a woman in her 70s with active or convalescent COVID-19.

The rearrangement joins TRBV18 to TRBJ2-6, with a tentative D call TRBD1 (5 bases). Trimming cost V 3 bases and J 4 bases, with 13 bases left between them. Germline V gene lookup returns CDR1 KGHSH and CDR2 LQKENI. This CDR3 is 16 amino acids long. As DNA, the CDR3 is TGTGCCAGCTCACCCACCAGGGTATCCGGGGCCAACGTCCTGACTTTC. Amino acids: CASSPTRVSGANVLTF. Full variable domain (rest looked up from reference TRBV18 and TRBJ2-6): NAGVMQNPRHLVRRRGQEARLRCSPMKGHSHVYWYRQLPEEGLKFMVYLQKENIIDESGMPKERFSAEFPKEGPSILRIQQVVRGDSAAYFCASSPTRVSGANVLTFGAGSRLTVL.

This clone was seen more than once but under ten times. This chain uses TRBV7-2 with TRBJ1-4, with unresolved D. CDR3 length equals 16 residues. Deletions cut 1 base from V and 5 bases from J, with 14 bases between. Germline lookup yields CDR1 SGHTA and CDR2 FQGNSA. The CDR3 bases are TGTGCCAGCAGCTTAGGGATGGCACTACTCAATGAAAAACTGTTTTTT. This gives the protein CASSLGMALLNEKLFF.

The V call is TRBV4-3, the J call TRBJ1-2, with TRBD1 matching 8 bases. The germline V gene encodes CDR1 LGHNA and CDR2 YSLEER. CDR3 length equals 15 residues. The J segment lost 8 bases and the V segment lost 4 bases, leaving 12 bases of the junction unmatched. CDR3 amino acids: CASSRLKDREEGYTF. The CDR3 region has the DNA TGCGCCAGCAGCCGCTTGAAGGACAGGGAGGAAGGCTACACCTTC.